The 9 T cell receptor beta chains below come from one sample, sequenced in a study of cytomegalovirus exposure and HLA in healthy donors. This PCR relied on a set of 60 Vbeta primers and 13 Jbeta primers. This table comes from immunoSEQ multiplex PCR, and its TCRdb copy is limited to in-frame clones, with some not included. The sample records fewer than 150,000 clones, roughly 75% being singletons. Specimen: PBMCs. Receptors were obtained from a man aged 40-55 years in good health and CMV-seropositive.

This chain uses TRBV18 with TRBJ2-1; TRBD1 is a possible D gene (6 bases). Trimming cost V 4 bases and J 3 bases, with 7 bases left between them. Germline V gives CDR1 KGHSH, CDR2 LQKENI. This CDR3 spans 13 amino acids. CDR3 residues: CASSQQGYNEQFF. The CDR3 DNA is TGTGCCAGCTCACAACAGGGCTACAATGAGCAGTTCTTC. The complete variable domain, with remaining parts taken from reference TRBV18 and TRBJ2-1, reads NAGVMQNPRHLVRRRGQEARLRCSPMKGHSHVYWYRQLPEEGLKFMVYLQKENIIDESGMPKERFSAEFPKEGPSILRIQQVVRGDSAAYFCASSQQGYNEQFFGPGTRLTVL.

V usage is TRBV28 and J usage is TRBJ1-2; no clear D. V was trimmed by 5 bases and J by 3 bases, leaving 7 bases between them. CDR1 is MDHEN and CDR2 is SYDVKM in the germline V gene. The CDR3 is made up of 12 amino acids. The CDR3 region is CASSAMDYGYTF. In nucleotides, the CDR3 is TGTGCCAGCAGTGCGATGGACTATGGCTACACCTTC.

The genes are TRBV6-6 and TRBJ1-5; a possible D gene is TRBD1 (6 bases). The germline V gene has CDR1 MNHNY and CDR2 SVGAGI (reference sequence). V lost 11 bases to trimming and J lost 7 bases, with 12 bases between them. The CDR3 has 11 amino acids. The CDR3 protein is CAHLRGQPQHF. As DNA, the CDR3 is TGTGCCCACTTAAGGGGGCAGCCCCAGCATTTT.

The chain recombines TRBV30 with TRBJ2-2, with D possibly being TRBD1 (6 bases). The V gene lost 3 bases and the J gene lost 3 bases, with 17 bases spanning the gap. Germline CDR1 is GTSNPN and CDR2 is SVGIG (reference sequence). The CDR3 length is 16 residues. CDR3 sequence: CAWSPPGDWDTGELFF. The CDR3 region has the DNA TGTGCCTGGAGCCCGCCAGGGGATTGGGACACCGGGGAGCTGTTTTTT.

Here the CDR3 reads CASSTRQGPMSSYEQYF. CDR3 nucleotide sequence: TGTGCCAGCAGCACCCGGCAGGGGCCAATGAGCTCCTACGAGCAGTACTTC. The chain is built from TRBV11-2 and TRBJ2-7; D possibly corresponds to TRBD1 (6 bases). The germline CDR1 and CDR2 sequences are SGHAT and FQNNGV. This CDR3 spans 17 amino acids. Between the trimmed V and J ends, which lost 5 bases and 0 bases, there was a span of 20 bases.

J is TRBJ2-2 and V is TRBV4-3; TRBD2 agrees at 10 bases. Germline trimming cut 3 bases from V and 6 bases from J; bases unmatched to any gene: 10. This CDR3 region has 17 residues. CDR1 and CDR2 from the germline V gene are LGHNA and YSLEER. The CDR3 DNA reads as TGCGCCAGCAGCCAGGCTAGCGGGAGTATTGGGGCCGGGGAGCTGTTTTTT. Its protein is CASSQASGSIGAGELFF.

This clone was observed a handful of times. V gene TRBV10-1 combines with J gene TRBJ1-5; 8 bases align to TRBD1. Germline CDR1 reads WNHNN; CDR2 reads SYGVQD (reference sequence). V shed 7 bases and J 5 bases; nucleotides not matched to a gene: 10. The CDR3 totals 15 residues. DNA of the CDR3: TGCGCCAGCATCGTCTGGACAGGGTCGGATCAGCCCCAGCATTTT. Its protein is CASIVWTGSDQPQHF.

The V and J genes are TRBV30 and TRBJ2-7; 7 nucleotides agree with TRBD2. The V gene's germline CDR1 is GTSNPN and CDR2 SVGIG (reference sequence). There are 14 residues in the CDR3. With V trimmed by 0 bases and J by 5 bases, 7 bases remained unmatched. CDR3 residues: CAWSVMGGIHEQYF. The CDR3 DNA is TGTGCCTGGAGTGTAATGGGAGGGATCCACGAGCAGTACTTC.

V and J are TRBV28 and TRBJ2-7; 7 bases line up with TRBD1. The CDR3 is 14 residues long. CDR1 and CDR2 from the germline V gene are MDHEN and SYDVKM. The V gene end was trimmed by 4 bases and the J gene end by 6 bases; junction bases not matched to a gene: 9. CDR3 bases: TGTGCCAGCAGTTACAGGGGCCCCTTCGGCGAGCAGTACTTC. Its translation is CASSYRGPFGEQYF.